These 22 T cell receptor beta chains originate from one sample sequenced in a study of T cell responses to AZD1222 COVID-19 vaccine. Sequencing used immunoSEQ multiplex PCR; TCRdb keeps in-frame clones, though not all of them. The table lists 60,000 to 80,000 clones, 70% to 90% of them singletons. The source material was peripheral blood, sampled on day 0 of AZD1222 vaccination. The receptors here all came from an adult in good health.

The chain is built from TRBV19 and TRBJ2-1; D is uncertain. Per germline, CDR1 LNHDA and CDR2 SQIVND (reference sequence). The CDR3 is 17 residues long. V was pared by 1 base and J by 0 bases, with 13 bases between. CDR3 coding DNA: TGTGCCAGTAGTATAGTACCTTCAGCAAGCTCCTACAATGAGCAGTTCTTC. Translated, it gives CASSIVPSASSYNEQFF.

The chain couples TRBV19 to TRBJ1-6; D unclear. The germline CDR1 and CDR2 sequences are LNHDA and SQIVND (reference sequence). This CDR3 has 14 residues. V was pared by 3 bases and J by 11 bases, with 14 bases between. The CDR3 loop reads CASSIKGSFPPLHF. In DNA form, the CDR3 reads TGTGCCAGTAGTATCAAGGGCTCTTTCCCACCCCTCCACTTT.

This chain links TRBV30 with TRBJ1-5, with D unresolved. CDR1 is GTSNPN, CDR2 SVGIG, per germline (reference sequence). Trimming took 1 base from V and 4 from J, leaving 8 bases between them. The CDR3 extends over 13 amino acids. CDR3 coding DNA: TGTGCCTGGAGTGACCAGCAGAATCAGCCCCAGCATTTT. Its protein product is CAWSDQQNQPQHF.

The chain uses TRBV7-9 and TRBJ2-1, with a tentative D call TRBD1 (5 bases). Per the germline V gene, CDR1 is SEHNR and CDR2 is FQNEAQ (reference sequence). V gave up 5 bases and J gave up 6 bases, with 14 bases separating them. There are 14 residues in the CDR3. The DNA of the CDR3 is TGTGCCAGCAGCCCAGGGTGGGGTCCCAATGAGCAGTTCTTC. Its translation: CASSPGWGPNEQFF. The whole variable domain, remainder taken from reference TRBV7-9 and TRBJ2-1, is DTGVSQNPRHKITKRGQNVTFRCDPISEHNRLYWYRQTLGQGPEFLTYFQNEAQLEKSRLLSDRFSAERPKGSFSTLEIQRTEQGDSAMYLCASSPGWGPNEQFFGPGTRLTVL.

The chain has TRBV7-2 and TRBJ2-5; 10 bases are shared with TRBD2. The junction had 2 bases not matched to a gene; V was cut back by 5 bases and J by 5 bases. This CDR3 region has 13 residues. Germline lookup yields CDR1 SGHTA and CDR2 FQGNSA. As DNA, the CDR3 is TGTGCCAGCAGCCGTAGCGGGGGGGAGACCCAGTACTTC. This translates into CASSRSGGETQYF.

The chain combines TRBV11-2 with TRBJ2-7; D is ambiguous. CDR3 length: 15 residues. Germline V gene data show CDR1 as SGHAT and CDR2 as FQNNGV. V shed 1 base and J shed 4 bases, with 14 bases lying between them. The CDR3 loop reads CASSLGSTVGYEQYF. DNA of the CDR3: TGTGCCAGCAGCTTAGGTTCCACAGTCGGATACGAGCAGTACTTC.

This chain links TRBV18 with TRBJ1-5; TRBD1 might be the D (6 bases). Trimming removed 5 bases at V and 1 base at J, with 9 bases between. This CDR3 is 14 amino acids long. Looked up from germline, CDR1 is KGHSH and CDR2 is LQKENI. The CDR3 sequence is CASSATGSNQPQHF. Written as DNA, the CDR3 is TGTGCCAGCTCAGCGACAGGCAGCAATCAGCCCCAGCATTTT.

The chain recombines TRBV19 with TRBJ1-1; D is ambiguous. The CDR3 covers 15 residues. V lost 11 bases and J 4 bases, leaving 23 bases between the germline ends. The germline gives CDR1 LNHDA, CDR2 SQIVND (reference sequence). The CDR3 spells CALGPPLRRVTEAFF. The CDR3 DNA reads as TGTGCCCTGGGTCCCCCTCTCAGGCGGGTCACTGAAGCTTTCTTT.

The chain uses TRBV5-4 and TRBJ2-2, with D unresolved. With 0 bases removed from V and 4 bases from J, the gap between germline ends came to 10 bases. The CDR3 length is 15 residues. Germline CDR1 SGHNT, CDR2 YYREEE (reference sequence). CDR3 sequence (DNA): TGTGCCAGCAGCTTGGCAAAGGGATCCACCGGGGAGCTGTTTTTT. Amino acids: CASSLAKGSTGELFF.

The chain has TRBV5-1 and TRBJ2-1; 7 nucleotides line up with TRBD2. The V gene end was trimmed by 4 bases and the J gene end by 9 bases; junction bases not matched to a gene: 10. Germline CDR1 is SGHRS and CDR2 is YFSETQ. This CDR3 has 14 amino acids. The chain's CDR3 is CASSDTASGSEQFF. The CDR3 DNA reads TGCGCCAGCAGCGACACCGCTAGCGGTAGTGAGCAGTTCTTC.

The genes are TRBV3-1 (or the pseudogene TRBV3-2) and TRBJ1-2; D may be TRBD1 (5 bases). Between the trimmed V and J ends, which lost 4 bases and 7 bases, there was a span of 13 bases. CDR1 is LGHDT, CDR2 YNNKEL, per germline (reference sequence). The CDR3 length is 13 residues. The CDR3 DNA is TGTGCCAGCAGCCTTCAGGGTGAGGCTGGCTACACCTTC. It specifies CASSLQGEAGYTF.

The chain has TRBV7-7 and TRBJ2-2; D is perhaps TRBD2 (6 bases). Trimming shortened V by 5 bases and J by 7 bases, and 11 bases separated the two germline ends. This CDR3 comprises 13 residues. Germline values: CDR1 SSHAT, CDR2 FNYEAQ (reference sequence). Here the CDR3 DNA reads TGTGCCAGCAGCCCCTCGGGGGTCGGGGAGCTGTTTTTT. This encodes CASSPSGVGELFF.

The chain couples TRBV5-1 to TRBJ2-7, with D possibly being TRBD1 or TRBD2 (5 bases each). V was shortened by 0 bases and J by 4 bases, with 17 bases between the two germline ends. CDR3 length: 16 amino acids. The germline V gene encodes CDR1 SGHRS and CDR2 YFSETQ. In nucleotides, the CDR3 is TGCGCCAGCAGCTTGGTCCCGGGACCTGGAGAATACGAGCAGTACTTC. Translation: CASSLVPGPGEYEQYF. Full variable domain (outside the CDR3, taken from reference TRBV5-1 and TRBJ2-7): KAGVTQTPRYLIKTRGQQVTLSCSPISGHRSVSWYQQTPGQGLQFLFEYFSETQRNKGNFPGRFSGRQFSNSRSEMNVSTLELGDSALYLCASSLVPGPGEYEQYFGPGTRLTVT.

CDR3 region: CASSFGQHTDTQYF. CDR3 DNA: TGTGCCAGCAGCTTTGGACAACACACAGATACGCAGTATTTT. The J gene is TRBJ2-3, the V gene TRBV5-8; perhaps TRBD1 as D (5 bases). The ends were cut back, 2 bases at V and 2 bases at J, with 9 bases in the middle. The CDR3 extends over 14 amino acids. The germline gives CDR1 SGHTS, CDR2 YDEGEE.

This sequence joins TRBV6-5 and TRBJ1-2, with D perhaps TRBD1 (5 bases). Germline loops: CDR1 MNHEY, CDR2 SVGAGI. Trimming took off 6 bases at V and 3 bases at J, with 17 bases between the two ends. The length of the CDR3 is 15 residues. The CDR3 sequence is CASRGREGRDYGYTF. The CDR3, as DNA: TGTGCCAGCAGGGGGAGGGAGGGGAGGGACTATGGCTACACCTTC.

This sequence joins TRBV6-1 and TRBJ1-1; D gene ambiguous. CDR1 and CDR2 from the germline V gene are MNHNS and SASEGT. Trimming took off 1 base at V and 4 bases at J, with 13 bases between the two ends. There are 15 residues in the CDR3. CDR3 amino acids: CASSEGGGWGTEAFF. In nucleotides, the CDR3 is TGTGCCAGCAGTGAAGGGGGAGGGTGGGGCACTGAAGCTTTCTTT.

The DNA of the CDR3 is TGTGCCAGCAGCCCCAGGGGTTCACAGGGAGCTTTCTTT. Protein product: CASSPRGSQGAFF. The chain recombines TRBV3-1 (or the pseudogene TRBV3-2) with TRBJ1-1, with a tentative D call TRBD1 (6 bases). This CDR3 is 13 amino acids long. CDR1 LGHDT and CDR2 YNNKEL come from the germline V gene (reference sequence). Trimming removed 4 bases at V and 10 bases at J, with 16 bases between.

This chain uses TRBV5-4 with TRBJ2-5; 8 nucleotides match TRBD1. The CDR3 has 15 amino acids. Germline CDR1 is SGHNT and CDR2 is YYREEE (reference sequence). After removal of 0 bases from V and 5 bases from J, the junction contained 6 bases not matched to a gene. DNA for the CDR3: TGTGCCAGCAGCTTGGACAGGGGGTCATGGGAGACCCAGTACTTC. As protein: CASSLDRGSWETQYF.

This clone was found once. The V call is TRBV14, the J call TRBJ1-1; D may be TRBD1 (5 bases). Trimming pared 4 bases from V and 5 bases from J, leaving 14 bases between. Germline-derived CDR1 and CDR2 are SGHDN and FVKESK. The CDR3 runs to 14 residues. CDR3 in DNA: TGTGCCAGCAGCCTCACAGGATTTAATACTGAAGCTTTCTTT. Encoded protein: CASSLTGFNTEAFF.

The V gene is TRBV2, the J gene TRBJ1-1, with 7 nucleotides matching TRBD1. Looked up from germline, CDR1 is SNHLY and CDR2 is FYNNEI. This CDR3 is 14 amino acids long. The V and J ends lost 8 bases and 2 bases, in that order; junction bases with no gene match: 8. This CDR3 reads CASGRTGVNTEAFF. DNA for the CDR3: TGTGCCAGCGGGCGTACAGGGGTCAACACTGAAGCTTTCTTT.

This clone has more than one count but fewer than ten. The chain links TRBV30 to TRBJ1-2; 8 bases align to TRBD1. This CDR3 is built from 13 residues. Germline V CDR1 and CDR2: GTSNPN, SVGIG (reference sequence). J gave up 5 bases and V 4 bases, and 6 bases lay outside the gene matches. CDR3 coding DNA: TGTGCCTGGAACCGGGACAGGCCTTATGGCTACACCTTC. This encodes CAWNRDRPYGYTF.

This sequence joins TRBV15 and TRBJ2-1; TRBD2 might be the D (6 bases). The CDR3 loop spans 15 amino acids. The germline V gene encodes CDR1 LNHNV and CDR2 YYDKDF (reference sequence). V lost 5 bases and J lost 6, with 17 bases in between. The CDR3 is CATSGTRGLGNEQFF. For the CDR3, the DNA is TGTGCCACCAGCGGGACTCGGGGTTTGGGCAATGAGCAGTTCTTC.